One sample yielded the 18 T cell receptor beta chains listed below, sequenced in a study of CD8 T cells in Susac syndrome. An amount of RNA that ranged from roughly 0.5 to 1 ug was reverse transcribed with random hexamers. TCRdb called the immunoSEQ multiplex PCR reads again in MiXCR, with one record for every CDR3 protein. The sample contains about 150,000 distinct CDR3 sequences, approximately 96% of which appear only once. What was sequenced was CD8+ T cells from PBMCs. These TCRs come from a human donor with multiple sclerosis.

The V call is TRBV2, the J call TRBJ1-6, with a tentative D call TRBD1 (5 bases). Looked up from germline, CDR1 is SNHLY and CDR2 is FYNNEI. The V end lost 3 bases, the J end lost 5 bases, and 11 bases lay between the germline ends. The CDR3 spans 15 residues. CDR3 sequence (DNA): TGTGCCAGCAGTGAGGGCAGGGTCAATAATTCACCCCTCCACTTT. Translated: CASSEGRVNNSPLHF.

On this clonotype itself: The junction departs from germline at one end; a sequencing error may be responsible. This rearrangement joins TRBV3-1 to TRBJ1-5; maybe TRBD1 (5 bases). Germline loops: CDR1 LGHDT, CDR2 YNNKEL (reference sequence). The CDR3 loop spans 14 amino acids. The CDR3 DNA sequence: TGTGCCAGCAGCGAAGAGGGGCGCAATCAGCCCCAGCATTTT. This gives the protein CASSEEGRNQPQHF.

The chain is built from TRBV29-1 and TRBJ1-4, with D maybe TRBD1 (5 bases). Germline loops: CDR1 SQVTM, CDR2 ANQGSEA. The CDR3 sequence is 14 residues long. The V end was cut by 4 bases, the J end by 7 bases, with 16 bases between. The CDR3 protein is CSVAAERGSEKLFF. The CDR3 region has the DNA TGCAGCGTTGCGGCAGAACGGGGGAGTGAAAAACTGTTTTTT. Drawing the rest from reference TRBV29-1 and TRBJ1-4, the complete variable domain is SAVISQKPSRDICQRGTSLTIQCQVDSQVTMMFWYRQQPGQSLTLIATANQGSEATYESGFVIDKFPISRPNLTFSTLTVSNMSPEDSSIYLCSVAAERGSEKLFFGSGTQLSVL.

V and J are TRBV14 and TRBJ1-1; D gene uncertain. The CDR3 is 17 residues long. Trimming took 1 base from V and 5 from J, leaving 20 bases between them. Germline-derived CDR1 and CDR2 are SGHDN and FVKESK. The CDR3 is CASSQVRREGRRTEAFF. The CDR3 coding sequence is TGTGCCAGCAGCCAAGTCCGGAGGGAGGGAAGAAGGACTGAAGCTTTCTTT.

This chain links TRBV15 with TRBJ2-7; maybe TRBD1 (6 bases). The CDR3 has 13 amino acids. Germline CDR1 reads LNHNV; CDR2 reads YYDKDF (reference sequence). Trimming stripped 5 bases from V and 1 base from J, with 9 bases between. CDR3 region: CATSPTGSYEQYF. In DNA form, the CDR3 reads TGTGCCACCAGCCCCACAGGGTCCTACGAGCAGTACTTC.

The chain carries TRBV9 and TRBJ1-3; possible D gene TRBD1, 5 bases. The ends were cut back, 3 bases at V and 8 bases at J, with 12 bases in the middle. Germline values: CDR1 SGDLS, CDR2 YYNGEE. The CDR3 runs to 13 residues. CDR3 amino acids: CASSGTTGDTIYF. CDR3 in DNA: TGTGCCAGCAGCGGGACGACGGGGGACACCATATATTTT.

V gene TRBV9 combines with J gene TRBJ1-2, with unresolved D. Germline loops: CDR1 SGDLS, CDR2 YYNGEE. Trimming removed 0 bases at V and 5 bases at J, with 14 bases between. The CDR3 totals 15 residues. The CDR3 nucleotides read TGTGCCAGCAGCGTAGGGGCGGAGACGGGATATGGCTACACCTTC. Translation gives CASSVGAETGYGYTF.

The CDR3 bases are TGCGCCAGCAGGAGGGTAGCGGGGGTACAAGAGACCCAGTACTTC. Translation: CASRRVAGVQETQYF. This sequence joins TRBV5-1 and TRBJ2-5, with TRBD2 matching 9 bases. CDR1 is SGHRS and CDR2 is YFSETQ in the germline V gene. This CDR3 spans 15 amino acids. V was clipped by 5 bases and J by 2 bases; unmatched bases: 7.

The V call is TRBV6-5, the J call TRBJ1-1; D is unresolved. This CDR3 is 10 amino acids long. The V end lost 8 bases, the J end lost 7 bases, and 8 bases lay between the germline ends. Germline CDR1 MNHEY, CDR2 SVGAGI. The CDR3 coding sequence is TGTGCCAGCGGGGAGGTTGAAGCTTTCTTT. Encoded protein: CASGEVEAFF.

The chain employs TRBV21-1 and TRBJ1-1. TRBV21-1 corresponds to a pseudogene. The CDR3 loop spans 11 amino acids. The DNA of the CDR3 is TGTGCCAGCCGTCGGGGCACTGAAGCTTTCTTT. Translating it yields CASRRGTEAFF.

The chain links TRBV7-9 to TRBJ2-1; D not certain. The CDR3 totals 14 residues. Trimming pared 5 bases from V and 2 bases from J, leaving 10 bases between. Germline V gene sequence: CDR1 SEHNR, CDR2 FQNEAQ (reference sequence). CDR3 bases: TGTGCCAGCAGCCCCCGGGTTGCCTACAATGAGCAGTTCTTC. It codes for CASSPRVAYNEQFF.

The CDR3 sequence: CASSENKGISSYEQYF. CDR3 DNA sequence: TGTGCCAGCAGTGAAAATAAGGGGATTAGCTCCTACGAGCAGTACTTC. The chain uses TRBV25-1 and TRBJ2-7; D is perhaps TRBD1 (5 bases). The germline CDR1 and CDR2 sequences are MGHDK and SYGVNS. V was cut by 2 bases and J by 0 bases, with 14 bases left in between. CDR3 length equals 16 residues.

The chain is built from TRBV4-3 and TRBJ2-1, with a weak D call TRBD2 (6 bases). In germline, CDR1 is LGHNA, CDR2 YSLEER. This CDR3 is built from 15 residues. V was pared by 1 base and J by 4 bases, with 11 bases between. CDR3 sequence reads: CASSQVPGGYNEQFF. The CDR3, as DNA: TGCGCCAGCAGCCAAGTCCCCGGGGGATACAATGAGCAGTTCTTC.

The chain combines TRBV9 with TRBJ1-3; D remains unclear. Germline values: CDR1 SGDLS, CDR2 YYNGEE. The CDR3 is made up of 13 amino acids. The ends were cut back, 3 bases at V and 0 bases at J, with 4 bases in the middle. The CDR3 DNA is TGTGCCAGCAGCGGAGCCTCTGGAAACACCATATATTTT. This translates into CASSGASGNTIYF.

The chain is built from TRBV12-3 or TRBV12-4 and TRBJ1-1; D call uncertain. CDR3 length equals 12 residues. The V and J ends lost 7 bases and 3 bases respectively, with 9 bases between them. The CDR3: CASMRGYTEAFF. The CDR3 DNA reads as TGTGCCAGCATGCGGGGTTACACTGAAGCTTTCTTT.

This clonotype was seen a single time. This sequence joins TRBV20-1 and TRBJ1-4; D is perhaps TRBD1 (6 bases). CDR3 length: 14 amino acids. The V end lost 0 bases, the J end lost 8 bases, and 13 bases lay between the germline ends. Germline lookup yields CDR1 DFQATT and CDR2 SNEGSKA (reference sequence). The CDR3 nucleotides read TGCAGTGCTAGAGACCTGGGACAACCAGAAAAACTGTTTTTT. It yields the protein CSARDLGQPEKLFF.

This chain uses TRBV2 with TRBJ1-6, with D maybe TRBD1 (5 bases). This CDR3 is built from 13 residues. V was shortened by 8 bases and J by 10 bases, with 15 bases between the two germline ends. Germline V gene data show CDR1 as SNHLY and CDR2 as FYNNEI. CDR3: CASGKAGGSPLHF. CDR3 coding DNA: TGTGCCAGCGGTAAAGCCGGGGGATCACCCCTCCACTTT.

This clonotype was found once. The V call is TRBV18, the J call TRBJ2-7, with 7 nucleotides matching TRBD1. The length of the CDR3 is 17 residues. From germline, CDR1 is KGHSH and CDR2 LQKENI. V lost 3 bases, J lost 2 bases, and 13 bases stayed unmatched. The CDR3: CASSPSLSGQTPYEQYF. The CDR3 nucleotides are TGTGCCAGCTCACCGAGTCTTTCGGGACAGACACCCTACGAGCAGTACTTC.